These 9 T cell receptor beta chains were sequenced from one sample in a study of cytomegalovirus exposure and HLA in healthy donors. Use of 60 Vbeta and 13 Jbeta primers characterized the PCR. Profiled with immunoSEQ multiplex PCR; TCRdb holds only in-frame clones, not every one. The data contain roughly 190,000 clones, around 75% of them singletons. What was sequenced was PBMCs. These receptors were obtained from a woman in her 30s in good health and CMV-seropositive.

The V call is TRBV28, the J call TRBJ2-7, with a weak D call TRBD2 (6 bases). CDR1 MDHEN and CDR2 SYDVKM come from the germline V gene. CDR3 length equals 14 residues. Trimming took off 1 base at V and 3 bases at J, with 10 bases between the two ends. The CDR3 DNA reads TGTGCCAGCAGTTTATCGGGAGCTGGCTACGAGCAGTACTTC. Encoded protein: CASSLSGAGYEQYF.

This clone was observed a few times. V and J are TRBV15 and TRBJ2-3; D call uncertain. The germline gives CDR1 LNHNV, CDR2 YYDKDF (reference sequence). The CDR3 length is 12 residues. Between the trimmed V and J ends, which lost 4 bases and 4 bases, there was a span of 6 bases. In DNA form, the CDR3 reads TGTGCCACCAGCAAGACTCCAGATACGCAGTATTTT. Encoded protein: CATSKTPDTQYF.

The V call is TRBV19, the J call TRBJ2-7; D remains ambiguous. The CDR3 loop spans 16 amino acids. Trimming pared 0 bases from V and 0 bases from J, leaving 12 bases between. CDR1 and CDR2 from the germline V gene are LNHDA and SQIVND (reference sequence). DNA of the CDR3: TGTGCCAGTAGTATAGAGTTACAGACCAGCTCCTACGAGCAGTACTTC. It encodes CASSIELQTSSYEQYF.

The chain combines TRBV28 with TRBJ2-3; 8 bases match TRBD1. There are 16 residues in the CDR3. The V gene end was trimmed by 1 base and the J gene end by 5 bases; junction bases not matched to a gene: 8. Germline V gives CDR1 MDHEN, CDR2 SYDVKM. CDR3 loop: CASSLLWQGAGDTQYF. The CDR3 coding sequence is TGTGCCAGCAGTTTATTGTGGCAGGGGGCTGGAGATACGCAGTATTTT.

On this clone: Other DNA sequences of this sample code for an identical CDR3. The chain joins TRBV5-6 to TRBJ1-1; D is possibly TRBD1 (5 bases). In germline, CDR1 is SGHDT, CDR2 YYEEEE. Trimming pared 4 bases from V and 10 bases from J, leaving 23 bases between. This CDR3 is built from 15 residues. The CDR3 nucleotides are TGTGCCAGCAGCCTATGGGGGGGGGAGCAGGGTCGAGCTTTCTTT. This sequence encodes CASSLWGGEQGRAFF.

This chain uses TRBV27 with TRBJ1-4; D possibly corresponds to TRBD1 (6 bases). Germline CDR1 reads MNHEY; CDR2 reads SMNVEV (reference sequence). CDR3 size: 14 residues. Trimming took 4 bases from V and 4 from J, leaving 10 bases between them. The CDR3 is CASSWTAFNEKLFF. The CDR3 nucleotides are TGTGCCAGCAGTTGGACAGCCTTTAATGAAAAACTGTTTTTT.

This clone showed up just once. The chain uses TRBV19 and TRBJ2-3, with D perhaps matching TRBD2 (6 bases). V dropped 7 bases and J dropped 3 bases, with 14 bases sitting between them. The CDR3 has 14 amino acids. Germline V CDR1 and CDR2: LNHDA, SQIVND (reference sequence). The CDR3 is CASMEGAWTDTQYF. For the CDR3, the DNA is TGTGCCAGTATGGAGGGAGCTTGGACAGATACGCAGTATTTT.

A single count supports this clone. J is TRBJ2-1 and V is TRBV19; D uncertain. Between the trimmed V and J ends, which lost 5 bases and 7 bases, there was a span of 9 bases. Germline assignment: CDR1 LNHDA and CDR2 SQIVND (reference sequence). The CDR3 spans 12 residues. The CDR3 sequence: CASSFSRNEQFF. The CDR3, as DNA: TGTGCCAGTAGTTTCAGCAGGAATGAGCAGTTCTTC.

The rearrangement links TRBV28 to TRBJ2-7, with D hard to call. CDR3 length equals 13 residues. Trimming took off 8 bases at V and 0 bases at J, with 11 bases between the two ends. Germline assignment: CDR1 MDHEN and CDR2 SYDVKM. The CDR3 nucleotides read TGTGCCAGCCTCTCCAGGAACTCCTACGAGCAGTACTTC. This gives the protein CASLSRNSYEQYF.